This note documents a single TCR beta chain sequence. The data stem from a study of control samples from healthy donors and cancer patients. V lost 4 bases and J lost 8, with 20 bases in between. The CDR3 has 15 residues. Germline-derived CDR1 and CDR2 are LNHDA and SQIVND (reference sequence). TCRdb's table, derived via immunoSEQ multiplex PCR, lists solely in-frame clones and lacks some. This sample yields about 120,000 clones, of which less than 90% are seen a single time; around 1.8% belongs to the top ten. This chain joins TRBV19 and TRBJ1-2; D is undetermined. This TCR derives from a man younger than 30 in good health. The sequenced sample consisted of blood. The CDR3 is CASSRRQIPLAGYTF. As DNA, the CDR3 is TGTGCCAGTAGTAGGCGGCAGATCCCCCTCGCGGGCTACACCTTC.